These 20 T cell receptor beta chains were sequenced from one sample in a study of T-cell reconstitution after alpha-beta-depleted transplantation in children. Unique molecular identifiers were used in preparing the TCRbeta library. Each CDR3 protein gets one entry after TCRdb re-called the PCR reads with MiXCR. Of about 580,000 distinct CDR3 sequences detected, roughly 23% appear once; the ten largest clones hold around 14%. The starting material was PBMCs, mostly from graft donor cells, obtained 360 days after TCRalphabeta/CD19-depleted stem cell transplant. These receptors all stem from a boy under two years old who had a stem cell transplant for acute myeloid leukemia, so the T cells may come from the graft donor.

At least ten counts were recorded for this clonotype. The chain joins TRBV10-3 to TRBJ2-3; TRBD1 agrees at 8 bases. From germline, CDR1 is ENHRY and CDR2 SYGVKD. CDR3 length: 15 amino acids. V lost 7 bases and J lost 0; bases outside the gene matches: 6. In DNA form, the CDR3 reads TGTGCCATCAAGGACAGGGACCCCAGCACAGATACGCAGTATTTT. Amino acids: CAIKDRDPSTDTQYF.

The chain uses TRBV20-1 and TRBJ1-4; unclear D gene. Trimming took off 5 bases at V and 10 bases at J, with 11 bases between the two ends. Germline V gives CDR1 DFQATT, CDR2 SNEGSKA (reference sequence). The CDR3 totals 11 residues. Here the CDR3 reads CSASLGGKLFF. CDR3 in DNA: TGCAGTGCTTCCCTGGGCGGAAAACTGTTTTTT.

The CDR3 protein is CASSREQSPSYNEQFF. CDR3 DNA sequence: TGCGCCAGCAGCCGGGAACAGAGTCCCTCCTACAATGAGCAGTTCTTC. The genes are TRBV4-3 and TRBJ2-1; no definite D call. V lost 4 bases, J lost 0 bases, and 13 bases lay in between. The CDR3 is 16 amino acids. Germline V gene sequence: CDR1 LGHNA, CDR2 YSLEER.

This clonotype was seen at least ten times. The chain is built from TRBV29-1 and TRBJ2-7; D remains unclear. Between the trimmed V and J ends, which lost 0 bases and 6 bases, there was a span of 18 bases. This CDR3 is 15 amino acids long. Per germline, CDR1 SQVTM and CDR2 ANQGSEA. The CDR3 bases are TGCAGCGTTGAAGACCCAAAGGGTGGCGTGGGCGAGCAGTACTTC. It translates to CSVEDPKGGVGEQYF.

A few counts support this clonotype. This rearrangement joins TRBV7-2 to TRBJ2-5; D call uncertain. The CDR3 runs to 13 residues. The V end was cut by 4 bases, the J end by 4 bases, with 10 bases between. Germline CDR1 reads SGHTA; CDR2 reads FQGNSA. The CDR3, as DNA: TGTGCCAGCAGCTCCGGACGCAGAGAGACCCAGTACTTC. Amino acids: CASSSGRRETQYF.

This clonotype has a handful of counts. The rearrangement uses TRBV20-1 and TRBJ2-5; 14 bases line up with TRBD2. The V gene's germline CDR1 is DFQATT and CDR2 SNEGSKA (reference sequence). Trimming removed 6 bases from V and 5 bases from J; junction bases left unmatched: 11. The CDR3 loop spans 16 amino acids. The CDR3 protein is CSATRTSGGPGETQYF. The CDR3 nucleotides read TGCAGTGCCACCCGGACTAGCGGGGGGCCCGGGGAGACCCAGTACTTC.

This clonotype was recorded many times. The V call is TRBV4-2, the J call TRBJ2-7; 9 positions agree with TRBD2. This CDR3 region has 16 residues. J lost 7 bases, V lost 4 bases, and 14 bases had no gene match. Germline CDR1 and CDR2: LGHNA and YNFKEQ. In DNA form, the CDR3 reads TGTGCCAGCAGCCCAGGGGCGGCGGGGGGGCAGGGGGAGCAGTACGTC. It yields the protein CASSPGAAGGQGEQYV.

At least ten counts were recorded for this clonotype. This sequence joins TRBV5-1 and TRBJ2-1, with D possibly matching TRBD1 (6 bases). CDR1 and CDR2 from the germline V gene are SGHRS and YFSETQ. Trimming removed 6 bases from V and 4 bases from J, with 14 bases in between. CDR3 length: 14 amino acids. The CDR3 DNA reads TGCGCCAGCAACTCAGGACAGCCGTACAATGAGCAGTTCTTC. As protein: CASNSGQPYNEQFF.

This clonotype was found a few times. The junction departs from the called germline gene at one end, perhaps through a read error. The rearrangement uses TRBV7-9 and TRBJ2-1, with unresolved D. CDR3 length: 15 residues. Germline CDR1 is SEHNR and CDR2 is FQNEAQ (reference sequence). The CDR3 DNA reads as TGTGCCAGCAGCTTAGAGTTCAGCGCCTATAATGAGCAGTTCTTC. This gives the protein CASSLEFSAYNEQFF.

This clonotype was counted only a few times. The chain is built from TRBV29-1 and TRBJ1-1; D might be TRBD1 (6 bases). The CDR3 covers 14 residues. Looked up from germline, CDR1 is SQVTM and CDR2 is ANQGSEA. The V and J ends lost 6 bases and 0 bases respectively, with 14 bases between them. The CDR3 nucleotides are TGCAGCGTACAGGGCGCCCTGATGAACACTGAAGCTTTCTTT. This encodes CSVQGALMNTEAFF.

The rearrangement links TRBV9 to TRBJ2-5; D not certain. CDR1 is SGDLS, CDR2 YYNGEE, per germline. V lost 1 base to trimming and J lost 4 bases, with 8 bases between them. The CDR3 length is 13 residues. The CDR3 loop is CASSVSHGETQYF. Here the CDR3 DNA reads TGTGCCAGCAGCGTATCCCATGGAGAGACCCAGTACTTC. The full variable domain, its missing parts supplied by reference TRBV9 and TRBJ2-5, is DSGVTQTPKHLITATGQRVTLRCSPRSGDLSVYWYQQSLDQGLQFLIQYYNGEERAKGNILERFSAQQFPDLHSELNLSSLELGDSALYFCASSVSHGETQYFGPGTRLLVL.

This clonotype came up many times. The V gene is TRBV24-1, the J gene TRBJ1-5; weak D call: TRBD1 (6 bases). The CDR3 contains 14 residues. The germline V gene encodes CDR1 KGHDR and CDR2 SFDVKD. The V end was cut by 5 bases, the J end by 1 base, with 8 bases between. The CDR3 reads CATSGTGSNQPQHF. The CDR3 bases are TGTGCCACCAGTGGAACAGGGAGCAATCAGCCCCAGCATTTT.

This clonotype occurred many times. The CDR3 DNA reads as TGTGCCAGCAGTTTAAGTTATTTCACAGATACGCAGTATTTT. Amino acids: CASSLSYFTDTQYF. V usage is TRBV12-3 or TRBV12-4 and J usage is TRBJ2-3; D gene ambiguous. The V gene lost 2 bases and the J gene lost 2 bases, with 8 bases spanning the gap. There are 14 residues in the CDR3.

The chain has TRBV7-2 and TRBJ2-3, with D possibly TRBD2 on 7 matching bases. V dropped 0 bases and J dropped 6 bases, with 19 bases sitting between them. This CDR3 region has 17 residues. CDR1 and CDR2 from the germline V gene are SGHTA and FQGNSA. CDR3 bases: TGTGCCAGCAGCTTAGCGGGGGGGCTGATGAATATGGATACGCAGTATTTT. It specifies CASSLAGGLMNMDTQYF.

The chain uses TRBV12-3 or TRBV12-4 and TRBJ2-7; no reliable D call. This CDR3 comprises 12 residues. Trimming pared 3 bases from V and 4 bases from J, leaving 7 bases between. CDR3 loop: CASSLRPYEQYF. The DNA for the CDR3 is TGTGCCAGCAGTTTGAGGCCTTACGAGCAGTACTTC.

The chain links TRBV24-1 to TRBJ2-7; D not resolved. The V gene lost 6 bases and the J gene lost 0 bases, with 14 bases spanning the gap. Germline CDR1 KGHDR, CDR2 SFDVKD. CDR3 length: 15 amino acids. This CDR3 reads CATSQVQEPSYEQYF. CDR3 coding DNA: TGTGCCACCAGTCAAGTCCAGGAACCCTCCTACGAGCAGTACTTC.

A word on this clonotype: One end of the junction fails to match germline, which may point to a read error. The chain combines TRBV20-1 with TRBJ2-1; D remains unclear. In germline, CDR1 is DFQATT, CDR2 SNEGSKA (reference sequence). The CDR3 contains 16 residues. Written as DNA, the CDR3 is TGCAGTGATAGAAGTCTGGTCCATCACTCCTACAATGAGCAGTTCTTC. Encoded protein: CSDRSLVHHSYNEQFF.

This clonotype was seen at least ten times. This chain links TRBV12-3 or TRBV12-4 with TRBJ2-3; D unresolved. The CDR3 has 13 amino acids. V dropped 9 bases and J dropped 2 bases, with 12 bases sitting between them. The CDR3 bases are TGTGCCAGTCATCCAGAAACCACAGATACGCAGTATTTT. Amino acids: CASHPETTDTQYF.

The table lists this clonotype with a few counts. V and J are TRBV12-3 or TRBV12-4 and TRBJ1-2; TRBD1 matches at 10 bases. This CDR3 region has 14 residues. Trimming removed 6 bases from V and 5 bases from J; junction bases left unmatched: 6. CDR3 loop: CASSSDRGLYGYTF. CDR3 DNA sequence: TGTGCCAGCAGCTCTGACAGGGGGCTGTATGGCTACACCTTC.

This clonotype was seen ten or more times. V and J are TRBV12-3 or TRBV12-4 and TRBJ2-1; possibly TRBD2 for D (5 bases). Trimming took 0 bases from V and 4 from J, leaving 25 bases between them. The CDR3 length is 20 residues. CDR3: CASSLAVFDGWTGTYNEQFF. In nucleotides, the CDR3 is TGTGCCAGCAGTTTAGCCGTTTTTGATGGGTGGACGGGAACTTACAATGAGCAGTTCTTC.